Included here is one T cell receptor (beta chain) sequence, with context. What it binds is not known. These data belong to a study of T cell repertoires in cytomegalovirus infection. TCRdb used MiXCR to reprocess the reads, holding one entry per CDR3 protein. The sample gives 450,000 to 650,000 distinct CDR3 sequences, about 39% of which show up once; 48% is in the top ten. Germline CDR1 is MGHDK and CDR2 is SYGVNS. With V trimmed by 3 bases and J by 6 bases, 7 bases remained unmatched. The CDR3 is made up of 15 amino acids. The gene calls are TRBV25-1 and TRBJ2-2; 7 bases are shared with TRBD1. The clonotype was recovered from a human donor in good health (CMV status not recorded). Some clones in this sample may be carry-over from other donors' samples. Here the sequenced sample was cultured PBMCs, taken from culture after CMV antigen stimulation. CDR3 bases: TGTGCCAGCAGTGACCCAACAGGGGCGGCCGGGGAGCTGTTTTTT. It translates to CASSDPTGAAGELFF. The full variable domain, rest sourced from reference TRBV25-1 and TRBJ2-2, is EADIYQTPRYLVIGTGKKITLECSQTMGHDKMYWYQQDPGMELHLIHYSYGVNSTEKGDLSSESTVSRIRTEHFPLTLESARPSHTSQYLCASSDPTGAAGELFFGEGSRLTVL.